This TCR beta chain was identified during a study of Graves' ophthalmopathy and Graves' hyperthyroidism. PBMCs stemmed from approximately 10 ml of fresh peripheral blood. Amplified TCR beta CDR3 regions were obtained using RNA transcripts as template. RT-PCR was first run with HTBI primers, then multiplex PCR in a second round. Via MiXCR, TCRdb re-called the multiplex PCR reads, giving one row per CDR3 protein. The repertoire holds about 740,000 distinct CDR3 sequences, roughly 41% seen once, with 44% in the top ten. Note on this clonotype: A much larger clone is a single base away; this may be a read error.

The germline V gene encodes CDR1 LNHDA and CDR2 SQIVND (reference sequence). The CDR3 sequence is 13 residues long. V shed 2 bases and J shed 2 bases, with 7 bases lying between them. Sequenced sample: peripheral blood. The receptor was derived from an adult man with Graves' ophthalmopathy. The rearrangement uses TRBV19 and TRBJ2-7; D not certain. The DNA for the CDR3 is TGTGCCAGTAGTATACACGCGGCCTACGAGCAGTACTTC. As protein: CASSIHAAYEQYF.